These T cell receptor beta chains were read from a single sample in a study of brain T cells in children with intractable seizures. Clones were read by immunoSEQ multiplex PCR, and TCRdb kept only the in-frame ones, dropping some. The sample lists a few hundred thousand clones, about 93% occurring once. The sequenced sample was peripheral blood, obtained 4 to 5 months after surgery. Receptor source: a boy under three years old with tuberous sclerosis and intractable seizures. CDR3s include the opening cysteine and the closing phenylalanine or tryptophan. Each record gives: V gene, J gene, D gene, clone size, CDR3 DNA, CDR3 protein. The D gene is left open where the match is weak. Clone size is shown for a subset of rows, as once, few, many or a class of expanded clone.

TRBV7-9	TRBJ1-2	NA	NA	TGTGCCAGCAGCTTAGGCGTTAACTATGGCTACACCTTC	CASSLGVNYGYTF
TRBV11-2	TRBJ2-7	NA	NA	TGTGCCAGCAGCTTCTCCTACGAGCAGTACTTC	CASSFSYEQYF
TRBV3-1/TRBV3-2	TRBJ2-1	TRBD1	NA	TGTGCCAGCAGCCAAGATTGGGACAGGTACAATGAGCAGTTCTTC	CASSQDWDRYNEQFF
TRBV5-1	TRBJ1-1	NA	once	TGCGCCAGCAGCTTCTACCGGGACAAAGTGAACACTGAAGCTTTCTTT	CASSFYRDKVNTEAFF
TRBV24-1	TRBJ2-1	NA	NA	TGTGCCACCAGTAGATCCTCAGATCACAATGAGCAGTTCTTC	CATSRSSDHNEQFF
TRBV6-5	TRBJ1-5	NA	NA	TGTGCCAGCAGTTCATCGGTAATTGGGGATCAGCCCCAGCATTTT	CASSSSVIGDQPQHF
TRBV29-1	TRBJ2-2	NA	few	TGCAGCGTTGAACAAGGGGTCGGGGAGCTGTTTTTT	CSVEQGVGELFF
TRBV2	TRBJ2-3	TRBD2	NA	TGTGCCAGCAGTGGACTAGCGGGAGTGGATACGCAGTATTTT	CASSGLAGVDTQYF
TRBV6-5	TRBJ1-4	NA	NA	TGTGCCAGCCGCACGGGAACTAATGAAAAACTGTTTTTT	CASRTGTNEKLFF
TRBV19	TRBJ2-2	TRBD1	NA	TGTGCCAGTGAGGGACAGAGTGGATTCGCGAACACCGGGGAGCTGTTTTTT	CASEGQSGFANTGELFF
TRBV29-1	TRBJ2-1	TRBD2	once	TGCAGCGTTTCAAGCGGGGGGTCCTACAATGAGCAGTTCTTC	CSVSSGGSYNEQFF
TRBV6-1	TRBJ1-3	NA	NA	TGTGCCAGCAGTGAAGGCCACTCTGGAAACACCATATATTTT	CASSEGHSGNTIYF
TRBV29-1	TRBJ2-7	NA	NA	TGCAGCGGGCGGGCAGGGGAAAGCTACGAGCAGTACTTC	CSGRAGESYEQYF
TRBV3-1/TRBV3-2	TRBJ2-7	NA	once	TGTGCCAGCAGTCCCCACGTAACTGGGGCCTACGAGCAGTACTTC	CASSPHVTGAYEQYF
TRBV4-2	TRBJ2-1	TRBD2	NA	TGTGCCAGCAGCCAAGATCTGGCTAGCGGGGCGGATGAGCAGTTCTTC	CASSQDLASGADEQFF
TRBV7-6	TRBJ1-1	NA	NA	TGTGCCAGCAGCTTAGAGGGTCGCGGGAGAGTAAACACTGAAGCTTTCTTT	CASSLEGRGRVNTEAFF
TRBV3-1/TRBV3-2	TRBJ2-1	TRBD2	NA	TGTGCCAGCAGCCAAGTCGGGGGGGGTGAGCAGTTCTTC	CASSQVGGGEQFF
TRBV10-2	TRBJ2-5	NA	NA	TGCGCCAGCAGTGAAGGCAGTCAAGAGACCCAGTACTTC	CASSEGSQETQYF
TRBV7-2	TRBJ1-5	NA	NA	TGTGCCAGCAGCTTAGCCGGTACTAGCAATCAGCCCCAGCATTTT	CASSLAGTSNQPQHF
TRBV5-6	TRBJ2-1	TRBD2	once	TGTGCCAGCAGCTGGAATCGCATAGCGGGAGTGCGGGAGCAGTTCTTC	CASSWNRIAGVREQFF
TRBV11-3	TRBJ1-1	NA	NA	TGTGCCAGCAGCTGGGTTAGTGGGGACGGAAACACTGAAGCTTTCTTT	CASSWVSGDGNTEAFF
TRBV11-2	TRBJ1-2	NA	NA	TGTGCCAGCAGTCAAACAGGGAACTATGGCTACACCTTC	CASSQTGNYGYTF
TRBV9	TRBJ2-1	TRBD1	NA	TGTGCCAGCAGCCTGGGGACAGGGGGCTATGAGCAGTTCTTC	CASSLGTGGYEQFF
TRBV11-2	TRBJ2-3	TRBD2	NA	TGTGCCAGCAGCAAAACCGGGACTAGCGGTCTGACAGATACGCAGTATTTT	CASSKTGTSGLTDTQYF
TRBV5-8	TRBJ1-2	NA	once	TGTGCCAGCAGCCAGGGGACCGACTACATCGTCGGGAGCGGCTACACCTTC	CASSQGTDYIVGSGYTF
TRBV28	TRBJ2-3	TRBD1	NA	TGTGCCAGCAGTAGGGGGGACAGGGTGGGCACAGATACGCAGTATTTT	CASSRGDRVGTDTQYF
TRBV27	TRBJ1-6	TRBD1	NA	TGTGCCAGCCCCCACGACAGGGAAGGGGCTTACTCACCCCTCCACTTT	CASPHDREGAYSPLHF
TRBV5-8	TRBJ2-7	NA	NA	TGTGCCAGCAGCTTGGACAGCAATTCCTACGAGCAGTACTTC	CASSLDSNSYEQYF
TRBV18	TRBJ1-2	NA	once	TGTGCCAGCTCACCAAAGCAGGGGAGCTACACCTTC	CASSPKQGSYTF
TRBV5-1	TRBJ1-4	TRBD1	NA	TGCGCCAGCAGCATAGGGACAGGGCTTAATGAAAAACTGTTTTTT	CASSIGTGLNEKLFF
TRBV6-1	TRBJ1-3	NA	NA	TGTGCCAGCAGTGAACTGGGGCTCGCAGCGGCTGGAAACACCATATATTTT	CASSELGLAAAGNTIYF
TRBV25-1	TRBJ2-7	NA	NA	TGTGCCAGCACCTCTTCCCCTGAACTTGGACAGAAACAATACGAGCAGTACTTC	CASTSSPELGQKQYEQYF
TRBV29-1	TRBJ1-2	NA	once	TGCAGCGCTGTCGGTTCAGAGTCTAACTATGGCTACACCTTC	CSAVGSESNYGYTF
TRBV14	TRBJ1-2	TRBD1	once	TGTGCCAGCAGCCATCTTATTGGGACAGGGTACGGCTACACCTTC	CASSHLIGTGYGYTF
TRBV20-1	TRBJ2-1	TRBD2	NA	TGCAGTGCTAGTTGGGCTAGCGGGAGAGAGTATGAGCAGTTCTTC	CSASWASGREYEQFF
TRBV15	TRBJ1-2	NA	NA	TGTGCCACCAGCAGACAAAGGAGGGTTGGGGATGGCTACACCTTC	CATSRQRRVGDGYTF
TRBV7-9	TRBJ2-1	TRBD1	NA	TGTGCCAGCAGCTTAGGGACAGGGGGGTTCTCCTACAATGAGCAGTTCTTC	CASSLGTGGFSYNEQFF
TRBV7-6	TRBJ2-3	NA	NA	TGTGCCAGCAGCTTACTGTACGGGGCAACCTCAAGGGGGGATACGCAGTATTTT	CASSLLYGATSRGDTQYF
TRBV15	TRBJ1-2	NA	NA	TGTGCCACCAGCAGAGTACCGACAGCGAACTATGGCTACACCTTC	CATSRVPTANYGYTF
TRBV24-1	TRBJ2-1	NA	NA	TGTGCCACCAGTGATTTACGACTAGCCTACAATGAGCAGTTCTTC	CATSDLRLAYNEQFF
TRBV10-3	TRBJ2-1	NA	NA	TGTGCCATCAGTGAAAAGGGCAGTTCCTACAATGAGCAGTTCTTC	CAISEKGSSYNEQFF
TRBV7-9	TRBJ2-3	NA	NA	TGTGCCAGCAGCTTAGAGCCGGGCTGGAGCACAGATACGCAGTATTTT	CASSLEPGWSTDTQYF
TRBV20-1	TRBJ2-3	NA	once	TGCAGTGCTAGGTTGACAGATACGCAGTATTTT	CSARLTDTQYF
TRBV2	TRBJ2-3	NA	NA	TGTGCCAGCAGTGATCGGGCATCTAGCACAGATACGCAGTATTTT	CASSDRASSTDTQYF
TRBV29-1	TRBJ2-1	NA	NA	TGCAGCGTTGAGTTCAATGAGCAGTTCTTC	CSVEFNEQFF
TRBV6-5	TRBJ1-6	NA	NA	TGTGCCAGCAGTACCTGGGGAGTAGGAAATTCACCCCTCCACTTT	CASSTWGVGNSPLHF
TRBV10-1	TRBJ2-7	NA	NA	TGCGCCAACCGGGTCGAACCCTACGAGCAGTACTTC	CANRVEPYEQYF
TRBV2	TRBJ1-1	NA	NA	TGTGCCAGCAGGGACGTGGCGGCACCCCTGAACACTGAAGCTTTCTTT	CASRDVAAPLNTEAFF
TRBV11-2	TRBJ1-3	NA	NA	TGTGCCAGCAGCTTTGCTATCCAGGGAATCTCCGGAAACACCATATATTTT	CASSFAIQGISGNTIYF
TRBV27	TRBJ1-1	TRBD1	NA	TGTGCCAGCCGACCCGGGACAGGAGGGATGAACACTGAAGCTTTCTTT	CASRPGTGGMNTEAFF
TRBV19	TRBJ1-1	NA	few	TGTGCCAGTAGTATTGGGGGGGGAACTGAAGCTTTCTTT	CASSIGGGTEAFF